The next 20 T cell receptor beta chains were all read from a single sample in a study of shared clonotypes between healthy human individuals. Repertoires were generated with immunoSEQ multiplex PCR, while TCRdb's copy carries only in-frame clones and drops some. The sample lists just over 95,000 clones; around two thirds were seen once. What was sequenced was memory CD8+ T cells sorted from blood. Subset denoted: CD45RO+ cells pooled with CCR7-negative TemRA cells. The receptor source for this set is a man aged 25 to 40 in good health.

V and J are TRBV5-1 and TRBJ1-1; D gene uncertain. V lost 2 bases, J lost 0 bases, and 8 bases lay in between. The CDR3 runs to 14 residues. Germline V gene data show CDR1 as SGHRS and CDR2 as YFSETQ. The chain's CDR3 is CASSLDLMNTEAFF. In DNA, the CDR3 is TGCGCCAGCAGCTTAGACCTCATGAACACTGAAGCTTTCTTT.

V is TRBV4-2 and J is TRBJ2-5; TRBD2 agrees at 10 bases. Per the germline V gene, CDR1 is LGHNA and CDR2 is YNFKEQ. The CDR3 runs 20 residues. The V gene end was trimmed by 0 bases and the J gene end by 2 bases; junction bases not matched to a gene: 15. The CDR3 here is CASSQELLASGRIRQETQYF. The DNA of the CDR3 is TGTGCCAGCAGCCAAGAATTGTTGGCTAGCGGGAGAATAAGGCAAGAGACCCAGTACTTC.

The chain uses TRBV5-6 and TRBJ1-4, with a tentative D call TRBD1 (5 bases). Trimming removed 1 base from V and 6 bases from J, with 19 bases in between. CDR1 is SGHDT, CDR2 YYEEEE, per germline. The CDR3 consists of 17 residues. The CDR3 reads CASSLWFRGGDHEKLFF. The DNA for the CDR3 is TGTGCCAGCAGCTTGTGGTTCCGGGGGGGAGACCATGAAAAACTGTTTTTT.

V usage is TRBV25-1 and J usage is TRBJ1-5; D is undetermined. Germline CDR1 is MGHDK and CDR2 is SYGVNS. Trimming took 3 bases from V and 0 from J, leaving 6 bases between them. The CDR3 length is 14 residues. CDR3 sequence reads: CASSEGNSNQPQHF. The CDR3 DNA follows: TGTGCCAGCAGTGAGGGGAATAGCAATCAGCCCCAGCATTTT.

V and J are TRBV29-1 and TRBJ2-5; perhaps D is TRBD1 or TRBD2 (5 bases each). Gene TRBJ2-7 matches the end of the DNA better, so the J call may be wrong. Germline CDR1 is SQVTM and CDR2 is ANQGSEA. This CDR3 has 14 residues. The CDR3, as DNA: TGCAGCGTTGAATTGCGGAACCGGGGCAACGAGCAGTACTTC. Its translation is CSVELRNRGNEQYF.

This clone was seen a handful of times. The genes are TRBV6-1 and TRBJ2-2, with 9 bases aligning to TRBD1. V shed 1 base and J 3 bases; nucleotides not matched to a gene: 0. Germline V lookup: CDR1 MNHNS, CDR2 SASEGT. This CDR3 is built from 15 residues. CDR3 residues: CASSEGTGDTGELFF. DNA for the CDR3: TGTGCCAGCAGTGAAGGGACAGGGGACACCGGGGAGCTGTTTTTT.

The chain has TRBV5-6 and TRBJ1-1; unclear D gene. There are 13 residues in the CDR3. V was pared by 1 base and J by 3 bases, with 7 bases between. Germline V lookup: CDR1 SGHDT, CDR2 YYEEEE. CDR3 nucleotide sequence: TGTGCCAGCAGCTTGACCGGGTACACTGAAGCTTTCTTT. Its translation: CASSLTGYTEAFF.

This clone was seen repeatedly, ten times or more. A much larger clone sits a single nucleotide away, making a read error possible. At the DNA level, this CDR3 is encoded by other sequences in the same sample as well. The chain employs TRBV6-1 and TRBJ2-3, with 14 bases that match TRBD2. The CDR3 is made up of 15 amino acids. Trimming removed 4 bases from V and 4 bases from J; junction bases left unmatched: 1. Germline values: CDR1 MNHNS, CDR2 SASEGT. Written as DNA, the CDR3 is TGTGCCAGCAGTGGACTAGCGGGAGGGCCAGATACGCAGTATTTT. This sequence encodes CASSGLAGGPDTQYF.

This chain joins TRBV5-4 and TRBJ2-7, with D unclear. The V and J ends lost 0 bases and 3 bases respectively, with 7 bases between them. Germline CDR1 reads SGHNT; CDR2 reads YYREEE (reference sequence). The CDR3 runs 13 residues. The CDR3, as DNA: TGTGCCAGCAGCTTGGTCATCTTCTACGAGCAGTACTTC. Protein product: CASSLVIFYEQYF.

The chain combines TRBV6-1 with TRBJ2-1; perhaps D is TRBD1 or TRBD2 (5 bases each). CDR3 length: 13 amino acids. Germline V CDR1 and CDR2: MNHNS, SASEGT. The V gene lost 3 bases and the J gene lost 9 bases, with 12 bases spanning the gap. In DNA form, the CDR3 reads TGTGCCAGCAGTGAGGGACCCCCTCGTGAGCAGTTCTTC. Translation gives CASSEGPPREQFF.

V gene TRBV18 combines with J gene TRBJ2-1; D is uncertain. V gave up 2 bases and J gave up 8 bases, with 13 bases separating them. Germline V gives CDR1 KGHSH, CDR2 LQKENI. The length of the CDR3 is 14 residues. The CDR3 nucleotides are TGTGCCAGCTCACCATCGAGCCCTCAGGATGAGCAGTTCTTC. It codes for CASSPSSPQDEQFF.

This clone came up many times. The chain has TRBV5-5 and TRBJ2-3, with 8 bases identical to TRBD2. The CDR3 has 16 amino acids. Germline loops: CDR1 SGHKS, CDR2 YYEKEE (reference sequence). With 2 bases clipped from V and 1 base from J, the junction kept 6 bases outside the gene matches. The DNA of the CDR3 is TGTGCCAGCAGCTTTCCTGGCGGGAGGCGCACAGATACGCAGTATTTT. It yields the protein CASSFPGGRRTDTQYF.

The rearrangement links TRBV7-2 to TRBJ2-7, with 10 nucleotides matching TRBD2. The V gene end was trimmed by 5 bases and the J gene end by 2 bases; junction bases not matched to a gene: 6. CDR3 length: 15 residues. Germline-derived CDR1 and CDR2 are SGHTA and FQGNSA. The DNA of the CDR3 is TGTGCCAGCAGCACCCGGACTAGCGGTACCTACGAGCAGTACTTC. Encoded protein: CASSTRTSGTYEQYF.

There are many counts of this clone. V gene TRBV6-4 combines with J gene TRBJ2-1; 10 nucleotides line up with TRBD2. Trimming removed 10 bases from V and 7 bases from J; junction bases left unmatched: 10. This CDR3 spans 14 amino acids. Germline CDR1 is MRHNA and CDR2 is SNTAGT. The CDR3 DNA is TGTGCCACCGCCGGGACTAGCGAGAATAATGAGCAGTTCTTC. It codes for CATAGTSENNEQFF.

This clone was counted once. V and J are TRBV12-5 and TRBJ2-2; D uncertain. Trimming pared 0 bases from V and 6 bases from J, leaving 5 bases between. Germline V gene sequence: CDR1 LGHNT, CDR2 FRNRAP. The length of the CDR3 is 13 residues. The CDR3 reads CASGLVPPGELFF. In DNA form, the CDR3 reads TGTGCTAGTGGTTTGGTACCTCCCGGGGAGCTGTTTTTT.

This clone was picked up many times. The CDR3 spells CAWSTGAGNTIYF. The CDR3 DNA is TGTGCCTGGAGTACAGGGGCTGGAAACACCATATATTTT. This chain connects TRBV30 to TRBJ1-3, with 7 bases fitting TRBD1. After removal of 2 bases from V and 2 bases from J, the junction contained 0 bases not matched to a gene. The CDR3 runs to 13 residues. The germline gives CDR1 GTSNPN, CDR2 SVGIG (reference sequence).

V is TRBV6-6 and J is TRBJ2-7; TRBD1 or TRBD2 may be the D gene (5 bases each). Germline CDR1 and CDR2: MNHNY and SVGAGI (reference sequence). The CDR3 spans 15 residues. V was cut by 3 bases and J by 4 bases, with 16 bases left in between. CDR3 residues: CASSYSGTRGYEQYF. The CDR3 region has the DNA TGTGCCAGCAGTTATTCAGGGACCAGAGGTTACGAGCAGTACTTC.

The rearrangement links TRBV5-4 to TRBJ2-7; D remains unclear. The CDR3 totals 12 residues. V lost 6 bases and J 5 bases, leaving 12 bases between the germline ends. The germline gives CDR1 SGHNT, CDR2 YYREEE (reference sequence). The chain's CDR3 is CASTSTPDEQYF. CDR3 sequence (DNA): TGTGCCAGCACCTCAACCCCGGACGAGCAGTACTTC.

Notes on this clone: Being one base from a much bigger clone, this may be a read error. This CDR3 is also generated by other DNA sequences in the sample. The V and J genes are TRBV9 and TRBJ1-2; 7 nucleotides line up with TRBD1. Germline V CDR1 and CDR2: SGDLS, YYNGEE. This CDR3 region has 14 residues. The CDR3 is CASSDPGQFYGYTF. Written as DNA, the CDR3 is TGTGCTAGCAGCGACCCGGGACAGTTCTATGGCTACACCTTC. Full variable domain (missing parts from reference TRBV9 and TRBJ1-2): DSGVTQTPKHLITATGQRVTLRCSPRSGDLSVYWYQQSLDQGLQFLIQYYNGEERAKGNILERFSAQQFPDLHSELNLSSLELGDSALYFCASSDPGQFYGYTFGSGTRLTVV.

This chain joins TRBV29-1 and TRBJ1-1, with D perhaps TRBD1 (5 bases). The CDR3 runs 11 residues. Germline CDR1 is SQVTM and CDR2 is ANQGSEA. V was pared by 6 bases and J by 4 bases, with 9 bases between. The CDR3 reads CSVGTVTEAFF. The CDR3 DNA sequence: TGCAGCGTGGGGACGGTCACTGAAGCTTTCTTT. The full variable domain, rest sourced from reference TRBV29-1 and TRBJ1-1, is SAVISQKPSRDICQRGTSLTIQCQVDSQVTMMFWYRQQPGQSLTLIATANQGSEATYESGFVIDKFPISRPNLTFSTLTVSNMSPEDSSIYLCSVGTVTEAFFGQGTRLTVV.